The clone carrying this TCR beta chain was counted many times. What it recognizes is unknown. Unmatched junction bases numbered 4, after V lost 0 bases and J lost 4 bases. The CDR3 is made up of 15 amino acids. Germline loops: CDR1 LGHNA, CDR2 YNFKEQ. TCRdb reprocessed the 5' RACE reads via MiXCR and lists one record per CDR3 protein. The table has 500,000 or so distinct CDR3 sequences, around 15% seen once. The sample belongs to a study of identical twins. Study-wide findings and caveats: Because invariant MAIT and iNKT cells could be present, zero-insertion analyses could be partly confounded. Monozygotic twin pairs showed more out-of-frame TCR alpha sharing than models estimated.

Separately, the same data were catalogued under a study of yellow fever vaccine responses in identical twins. This second report adds: After vaccination, twins' T cell response reportedly seemed partly convergent, partly personalized.

The sample consisted of CD4+ T cells sorted from blood. The TCR sequence derives from a woman aged 18-29 years in good health. J is TRBJ1-2 and V is TRBV4-2, with TRBD1 identical over 8 bases. As DNA, the CDR3 is TGTGCCAGCAGCCAAGAGGGACAGGCCCTCTATGGCTACACCTTC. This sequence encodes CASSQEGQALYGYTF.